This T cell receptor beta chain was found in a study of blood T cells in healthy people across ages. Background on the study: Using template switching, researchers captured about one barcoded beta molecule for each two T cells. General study findings and limits: Diversity was estimated from one million T cells, and these estimates were considered underestimates.

Of note for this clonotype: Its target is unknown.

Primers used in a second PCR of roughly 6 to 12 cycles were a sample-barcoded 5' primer and a J-beta primer mix. With 12 random nucleotides, a template-switch adaptor tagged each individual cDNA molecule. Via MiXCR, TCRdb re-called the 5' RACE reads, giving one row per CDR3 protein. The sample holds about 1 million distinct CDR3 sequences, roughly 45% seen once. The V gene lost 6 bases and the J gene lost 0 bases, with 20 bases spanning the gap. The V gene's germline CDR1 is SGHAT and CDR2 FQNNGV. The CDR3 loop spans 18 amino acids. Sequencing was performed on blood. This chain connects TRBV11-2 to TRBJ1-4, with a weak D call TRBD1 (6 bases). The sequence was obtained from a woman in her sixties or seventies in good health. CDR3 sequence reads: CASSLIRGSSSTNEKLFF. CDR3 nucleotide sequence: TGTGCCAGCAGTTTAATCAGGGGCAGTTCTTCAACTAATGAAAAACTGTTTTTT.